The 10 T cell receptor beta chains in this list originate from one sample, sequenced in a study of blood T cell repertoires in COVID-19. This table comes from immunoSEQ multiplex PCR, and its TCRdb copy is limited to in-frame clones, with some not included. The table records roughly 180,000 clones, 83% of them present only once. Sequenced: PBMCs or T cells enriched from blood (not recorded which). The receptors stem from a woman in her 50s who had recovered from COVID-19.

The chain carries TRBV11-3 and TRBJ1-2; D unclear. The CDR3 runs 12 residues. Trimming took off 2 bases at V and 5 bases at J, with 6 bases between the two ends. Germline V gene sequence: CDR1 SGHNT, CDR2 YENEEA. CDR3 sequence (DNA): TGTGCCAGCAGCTTATCGGGGTATGGCTACACCTTC. Amino acids: CASSLSGYGYTF.

The chain couples TRBV29-1 to TRBJ2-2, with 9 bases fitting TRBD1. The J segment lost 7 bases and the V segment lost 3 bases, leaving 9 bases of the junction unmatched. CDR3 length equals 15 residues. Germline assignment: CDR1 SQVTM and CDR2 ANQGSEA. In DNA form, the CDR3 reads TGCAGCGTTGATTTGGGGGGACAGGGCGTCGGGGAGCTGTTTTTT. Protein: CSVDLGGQGVGELFF.

The chain employs TRBV7-2 and TRBJ2-2; maybe TRBD2 (5 bases). The CDR3 totals 14 residues. The V and J ends lost 6 bases and 0 bases respectively, with 8 bases between them. Germline lookup yields CDR1 SGHTA and CDR2 FQGNSA. The CDR3 region is CASRQLANTGELFF. CDR3 coding DNA: TGTGCCAGCAGGCAACTAGCGAACACCGGGGAGCTGTTTTTT.

In this sample, this clone turned up a few times. J is TRBJ1-2 and V is TRBV27, with D perhaps TRBD1 (6 bases). Trimming took 6 bases from V and 4 from J, leaving 18 bases between them. Germline V CDR1 and CDR2: MNHEY, SMNVEV (reference sequence). This CDR3 region has 15 residues. The CDR3 is CASSLGATGSYGYTF. The CDR3 DNA reads TGTGCCAGCAGCTTAGGGGCGACAGGAAGCTATGGCTACACCTTC.

This clone was detected a few times. The chain carries TRBV29-1 and TRBJ1-4; TRBD1 agrees at 7 bases. CDR3 size: 13 residues. Trimming took 4 bases from V and 6 from J; bases not matched to a gene: 5. Germline V gene lookup returns CDR1 SQVTM and CDR2 ANQGSEA. Written as DNA, the CDR3 is TGCAGCGTTGGGGGGGACAGCTATGAAAAACTGTTTTTT. Its translation is CSVGGDSYEKLFF.

The J gene is TRBJ2-5, the V gene TRBV6-1, with 10 bases matching TRBD2. The junction had 15 bases not matched to a gene; V was cut back by 1 base and J by 4 bases. This CDR3 is 19 amino acids long. Germline V gene data show CDR1 as MNHNS and CDR2 as SASEGT. The CDR3 DNA is TGTGCCAGCAGTGAAGAATCTTCAATGAGCGGGGGGGCCCGAGAGACCCAGTACTTC. Its translation: CASSEESSMSGGARETQYF.

V and J are TRBV7-6 and TRBJ1-2; the D gene is possibly TRBD1 (6 bases). The length of the CDR3 is 15 residues. Trimming removed 5 bases at V and 0 bases at J, with 13 bases between. Looked up from germline, CDR1 is SGHVS and CDR2 is FNYEAQ. CDR3 coding DNA: TGTGCCAGCAGCCTTAGACAGGCAGCTAACTATGGCTACACCTTC. It encodes CASSLRQAANYGYTF.

The rearrangement uses TRBV4-2 and TRBJ1-6, with D hard to call. CDR1 is LGHNA and CDR2 is YNFKEQ in the germline V gene. CDR3 length: 16 residues. V was shortened by 4 bases and J by 5 bases, with 15 bases between the two germline ends. CDR3 DNA sequence: TGTGCCAGCAGCCCCGAGGGTGGGGTCGATAATTCACCCCTCCACTTT. Encoded protein: CASSPEGGVDNSPLHF.

The CDR3 spells CASSKAKGYSYGYTF. The DNA for the CDR3 is TGTGCCAGCAGCAAGGCTAAGGGGTACTCGTATGGCTACACCTTC. V usage is TRBV21-1 and J usage is TRBJ1-2; the D call of TRBD1 is as the table states it, not checked on the DNA. TRBV21-1 constitutes a pseudogene. The CDR3 is made up of 15 amino acids.

This chain links TRBV27 with TRBJ1-5; D uncertain. Germline V CDR1 and CDR2: MNHEY, SMNVEV (reference sequence). V was shortened by 0 bases and J by 1 base, with 4 bases between the two germline ends. The CDR3 contains 14 residues. CDR3 bases: TGTGCCAGCAGTTTATCCCTCAGCAATCAGCCCCAGCATTTT. Translating gives CASSLSLSNQPQHF.